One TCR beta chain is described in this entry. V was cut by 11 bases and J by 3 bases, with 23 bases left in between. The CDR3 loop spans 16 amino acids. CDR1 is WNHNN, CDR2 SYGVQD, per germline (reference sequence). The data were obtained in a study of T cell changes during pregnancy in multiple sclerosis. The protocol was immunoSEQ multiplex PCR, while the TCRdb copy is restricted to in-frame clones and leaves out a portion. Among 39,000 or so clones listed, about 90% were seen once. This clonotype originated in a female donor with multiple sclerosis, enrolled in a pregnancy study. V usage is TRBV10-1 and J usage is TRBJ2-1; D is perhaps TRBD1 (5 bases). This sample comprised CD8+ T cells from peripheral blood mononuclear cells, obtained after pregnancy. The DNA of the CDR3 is TGCGCCTCCTTCCTCGGCCAGGGCCCACTCTACAATGAGCAGTTCTTC. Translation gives CASFLGQGPLYNEQFF.